This T cell receptor beta chain was sequenced for a study of blood T cells in healthy people across ages. The authors ran a second PCR of 7 to 11 cycles using a sample-barcoded 5' primer and a J-beta primer mix. TCRdb reprocessed the 5' RACE reads via MiXCR and lists one record per CDR3 protein. The table has some 920,000 distinct CDR3 sequences, around 54% seen once. This clonotype has more than one count but fewer than ten. Germline V lookup: CDR1 MGHRA, CDR2 YSYEKL. The CDR3 spans 16 residues. After removal of 0 bases from V and 7 bases from J, the junction contained 8 bases not matched to a gene. The sequencing input was blood. The receptor was isolated from a woman aged 55-75 years in good health. The chain uses TRBV4-1 and TRBJ2-1, with 8 bases lining up with TRBD1. The CDR3 DNA follows: TGCGCCAGCAGCCAAGATCACGGACAGGGTAGGAATGAGCAGTTCTTC. It encodes CASSQDHGQGRNEQFF.